The source of this T cell receptor (beta chain) is a study of blood T cell repertoires in COVID-19 (dated by TCRdb to about 2020). In terms of the full investigation: Samples from collaborators originated in the United States, Italy and Spain and spanned both the acute and convalescent phases of COVID-19. Samples came from the ongoing ImmuneRACE study (first 160 participants) plus 1,254 subjects from 6 global collaborators. The dataset comprised deeply sampled blood TCRbeta repertoires from subjects exposed to, actively infected with, or recovered from COVID-19. The prospective study material was composed of cDNA or gDNA derived from T cells, B-cell-depleted T cells, or PBMCs. Where available, HLA class I and class II types were obtained from metadata supplied by the sample provider rather than from assay-based typing. The sample metadata nearly always contained a de-identified subject ID, COVID-19 status, age in years and sex. The repertoires were released in a freely available public database meant as a resource for research on the immune response to SARS-CoV-2.

Findings and caveats that apply to the study as a whole: The amount of clinical and demographic metadata varied by source and participant and was provided uncurated.

Regarding this clone: The antigen it binds to is not known. The sample holds no much larger clone one base away, and base qualities are not on file.

In Seattle, one collaborating source enrolled patients while the infection was active and tracked those patients longitudinally over the course of disease. The collaborating institutions used their own protocols to collect whole blood in K2EDTA tubes. For TCRbeta analysis, collaborators shipped samples as frozen whole blood, isolated PBMCs, or DNA extracted from either of those sample types. TCRbeta CDR3 regions were amplified from genomic DNA using the immunoSEQ Assay, a bias-controlled multiplex PCR. On the study's bioinformatics: Nucleated cell counts per sample were estimated from amplification of reference gene primers within the assay. To quantify the absolute abundance of each unique TCRbeta CDR3 rearrangement, sequence reads were collapsed and filtered. For each sample, productive Simpson clonality was calculated as the square root of Simpson's diversity index across productive rearrangements. TCRdb provides this immuneACCESS table in a form limited to in-frame rearrangements. Some clones are lacking; in checked studies, under half of them reflect an unresolved V gene, and why the rest are absent is not known. The DNA gave D and trimming, while V, J and clone size come from that table. The sample has 200,000 to 250,000 clones on record, roughly 88% of them singletons. The ten top clones hold roughly 6% of the sample.

The germline V gene provides CDR1 SNHLY and CDR2 FYNNEI. Trimming takes 7 bases from V and 2 bases from J, and the germline ends sit 11 bases apart. The CDR3 measures 13 amino acids from cysteine to phenylalanine. This entry keeps only the CDR3 DNA: 39 bases, framed from base 1. The TCR was taken from a woman aged 25 to 45 with COVID-19, enrolled during active disease. This chain joins TRBV2 to TRBJ1-1, with the D gene not confidently named. Sequencing was carried out using peripheral blood. The CDR3 amino acid sequence is: CASTEGRNTEAFF. The sequenced DNA: TGTGCCAGCACCGAGGGAAGAAACACTGAAGCTTTCTTT.